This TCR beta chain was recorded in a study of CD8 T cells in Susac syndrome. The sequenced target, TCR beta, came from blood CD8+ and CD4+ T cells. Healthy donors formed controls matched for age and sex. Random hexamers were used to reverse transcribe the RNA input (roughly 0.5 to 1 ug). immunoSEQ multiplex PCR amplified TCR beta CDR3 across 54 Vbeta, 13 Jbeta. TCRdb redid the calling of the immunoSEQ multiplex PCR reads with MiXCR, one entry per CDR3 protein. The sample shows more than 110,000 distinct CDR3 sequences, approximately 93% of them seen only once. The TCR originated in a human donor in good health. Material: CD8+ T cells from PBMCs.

Here the CDR3 reads CSVDGGPARGLHNEQFF. CDR3 DNA: TGCAGCGTTGATGGCGGACCCGCCCGAGGGCTTCACAATGAGCAGTTCTTC. This sequence joins TRBV29-1 and TRBJ2-1; possibly TRBD2 for D (5 bases). From germline, CDR1 is SQVTM and CDR2 ANQGSEA. Trimming removed 3 bases from V and 5 bases from J, with 23 bases in between. CDR3 length: 17 amino acids.